The clone carrying this T cell receptor (beta chain) showed up just a few times. The sample originates from a study of patients and donors after allogeneic stem cell transplantation. One entry per CDR3 protein, called by TCRdb with MiXCR from the RT-PCR reads. The table includes about 960,000 distinct CDR3 sequences, roughly 18% detected once. Germline CDR1 and CDR2: MNHEY and SVGAGI. V lost 2 bases and J lost 3, with 7 bases in between. The CDR3 is 13 residues long. This sequence was found in a human donor who was either an allogeneic HSCT recipient or a stem cell or donor lymphocyte infusion donor (not recorded which). It is not recorded whose cells these are; they may come from a transplant donor. The source material was blood, either unsorted or a sorted T cell fraction (not recorded which). The chain uses TRBV6-5 and TRBJ1-2, with D uncertain. The CDR3 DNA follows: TGTGCCAGCAGTTACGAGAAGTACTATGGCTACACCTTC. It yields the protein CASSYEKYYGYTF.